This T cell receptor beta chain appears in the sequencing data of a study of cytomegalovirus exposure and HLA in healthy donors. About the study: The roughly 110 validation repertoires were reported in a later analysis to have been generated on the same platform as the roughly 720 first-cohort repertoires.

Germline V CDR1 and CDR2: MDHEN, SYDVKM. This CDR3 is built from 17 residues. V was clipped by 2 bases and J by 4 bases; unmatched bases: 10. TCRdb's copy holds only in-frame clones and misses some; the assay was immunoSEQ multiplex PCR. The profile shows about 330,000 clones, around 87% of them singletons. The clonotype was recovered from a woman in her twenties or thirties in good health and CMV-seropositive. Specimen: PBMCs. The V call is TRBV28, the J call TRBJ1-2; 10 nucleotides line up with TRBD1. This CDR3 is CASSLGGTGDRGYGYTF. Written as DNA, the CDR3 is TGTGCCAGCAGTTTAGGGGGGACAGGGGATAGGGGCTATGGCTACACCTTC.